Sequencing of this TCR beta chain was carried out in a study of T cells in pancreatic ductal adenocarcinoma. Germline V gene data show CDR1 as KGHSH and CDR2 as LQKENI. The CDR3 runs 16 residues. V shed 4 bases and J shed 0 bases, with 15 bases lying between them. Study results and caveats: Tumors hold more CD45RO+ effector T cells, which may bias toward lower diversity. Mean clonality was roughly 0.1 in tumors and approximately 0.072 in blood, not significantly different. Compared with tumor, blood showed more total productive templates and roughly 8-fold more clonotypes. The resected cohort was biased toward the minority with early-stage disease.

Concerning this clone itself: As yet, its antigen is unknown.

No neoadjuvant therapy was given to the selected pancreatic ductal adenocarcinoma patients before their surgery. The method was immunoSEQ multiplex PCR; TCRdb's version includes in-frame clones alone and lacks a portion of them. The profile shows about 5,400 clones, around three quarters of them singletons. The receptor was isolated from a human donor with pancreatic ductal adenocarcinoma. V usage is TRBV18 and J usage is TRBJ2-5; D possibly corresponds to TRBD1 (6 bases). Input material: pancreatic tumor tissue. This CDR3 is CASSHSDSLYQETQYF. The DNA for the CDR3 is TGTGCCAGCTCACACTCGGACAGCTTGTACCAAGAGACCCAGTACTTC.